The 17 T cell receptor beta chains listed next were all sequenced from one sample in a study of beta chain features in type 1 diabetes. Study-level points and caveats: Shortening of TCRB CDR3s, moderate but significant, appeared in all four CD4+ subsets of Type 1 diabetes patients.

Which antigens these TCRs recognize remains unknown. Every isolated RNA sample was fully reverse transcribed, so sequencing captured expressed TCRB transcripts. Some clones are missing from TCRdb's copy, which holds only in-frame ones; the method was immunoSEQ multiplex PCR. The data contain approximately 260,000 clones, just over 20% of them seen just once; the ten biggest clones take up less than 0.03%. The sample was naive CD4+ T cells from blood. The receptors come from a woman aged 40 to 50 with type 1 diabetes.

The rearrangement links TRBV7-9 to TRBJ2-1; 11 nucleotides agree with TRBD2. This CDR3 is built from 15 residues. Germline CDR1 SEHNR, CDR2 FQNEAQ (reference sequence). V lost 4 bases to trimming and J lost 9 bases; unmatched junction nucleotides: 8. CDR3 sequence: CASSSSGTSGTEQFF. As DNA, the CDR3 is TGTGCCAGCAGCTCCTCCGGGACTAGCGGAACTGAGCAGTTCTTC.

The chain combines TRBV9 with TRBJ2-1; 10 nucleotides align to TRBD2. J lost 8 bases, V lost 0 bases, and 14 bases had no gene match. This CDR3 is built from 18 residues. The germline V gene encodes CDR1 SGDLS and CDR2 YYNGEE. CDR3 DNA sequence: TGTGCCAGCAGCGTAGCTACTGGAGCGGGGGGGACCTTTTATGAGCAGTTCTTC. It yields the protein CASSVATGAGGTFYEQFF.

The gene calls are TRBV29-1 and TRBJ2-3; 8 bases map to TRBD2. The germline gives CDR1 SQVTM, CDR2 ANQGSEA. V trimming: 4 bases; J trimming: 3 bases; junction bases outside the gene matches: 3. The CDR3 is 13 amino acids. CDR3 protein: CSVVSGRTDTQYF. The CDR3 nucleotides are TGCAGCGTTGTGAGCGGGAGAACAGATACGCAGTATTTT.

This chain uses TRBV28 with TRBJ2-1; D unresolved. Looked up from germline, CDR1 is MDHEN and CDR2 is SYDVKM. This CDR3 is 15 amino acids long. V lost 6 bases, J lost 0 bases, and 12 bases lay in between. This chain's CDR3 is CASRPTPSSYNEQFF. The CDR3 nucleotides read TGTGCCAGCAGACCCACACCTAGCTCCTACAATGAGCAGTTCTTC.

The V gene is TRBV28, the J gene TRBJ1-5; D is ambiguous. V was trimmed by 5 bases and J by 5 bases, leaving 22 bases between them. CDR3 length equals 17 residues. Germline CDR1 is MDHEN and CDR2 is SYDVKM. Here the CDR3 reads CASSSYSPDPSDQPQHF. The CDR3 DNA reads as TGTGCCAGCAGTAGCTACTCCCCCGATCCATCCGATCAGCCCCAGCATTTT.

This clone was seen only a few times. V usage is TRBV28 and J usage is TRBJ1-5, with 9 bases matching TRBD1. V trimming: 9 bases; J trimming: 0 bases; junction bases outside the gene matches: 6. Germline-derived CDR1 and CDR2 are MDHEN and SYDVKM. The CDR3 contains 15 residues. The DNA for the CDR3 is TGTGCCAGTAGGGGACAGGGAGTTAGCAATCAGCCCCAGCATTTT. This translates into CASRGQGVSNQPQHF.

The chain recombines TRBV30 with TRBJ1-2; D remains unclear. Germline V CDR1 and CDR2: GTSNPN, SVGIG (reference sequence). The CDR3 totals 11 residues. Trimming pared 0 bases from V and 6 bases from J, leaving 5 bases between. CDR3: CAWSVVDGYTF. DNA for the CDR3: TGTGCCTGGAGTGTAGTAGATGGCTACACCTTC.

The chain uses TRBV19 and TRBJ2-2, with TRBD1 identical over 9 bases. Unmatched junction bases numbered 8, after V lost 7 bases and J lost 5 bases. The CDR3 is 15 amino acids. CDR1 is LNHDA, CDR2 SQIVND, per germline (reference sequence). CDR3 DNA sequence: TGTGCCAGTAACTATGACAGGGGGAATACCGGGGAGCTGTTTTTT. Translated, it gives CASNYDRGNTGELFF. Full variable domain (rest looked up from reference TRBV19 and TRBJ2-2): DGGITQSPKYLFRKEGQNVTLSCEQNLNHDAMYWYRQDPGQGLRLIYYSQIVNDFQKGDIAEGYSVSREKKESFPLTVTSAQKNPTAFYLCASNYDRGNTGELFFGEGSRLTVL.

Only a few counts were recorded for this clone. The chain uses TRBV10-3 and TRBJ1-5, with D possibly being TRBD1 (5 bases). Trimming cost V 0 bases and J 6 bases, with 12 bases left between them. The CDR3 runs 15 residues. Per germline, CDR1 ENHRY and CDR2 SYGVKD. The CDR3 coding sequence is TGTGCCATCAGTGAGTCGCAGGGCCGGAGTCAGCCCCAGCATTTT. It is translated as CAISESQGRSQPQHF.

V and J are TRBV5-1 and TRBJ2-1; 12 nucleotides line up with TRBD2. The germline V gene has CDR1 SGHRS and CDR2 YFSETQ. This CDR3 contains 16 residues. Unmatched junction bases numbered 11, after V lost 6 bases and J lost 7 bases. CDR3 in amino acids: CASMPFLAGGRNEQFF. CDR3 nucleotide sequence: TGCGCCAGCATGCCTTTTCTAGCGGGGGGGCGGAATGAGCAGTTCTTC.

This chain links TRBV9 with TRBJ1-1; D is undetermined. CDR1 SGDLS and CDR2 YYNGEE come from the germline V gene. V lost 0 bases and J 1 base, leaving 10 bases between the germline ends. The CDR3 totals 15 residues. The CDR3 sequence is CASSVAGHWNTEAFF. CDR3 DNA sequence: TGTGCCAGCAGCGTAGCTGGGCACTGGAACACTGAAGCTTTCTTT.

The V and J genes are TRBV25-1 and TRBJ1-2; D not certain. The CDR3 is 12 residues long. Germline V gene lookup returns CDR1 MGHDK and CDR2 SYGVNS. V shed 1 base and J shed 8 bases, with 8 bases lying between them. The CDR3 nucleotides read TGTGCCAGCAGTGAATCGTCGCGAGGCTACACCTTC. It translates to CASSESSRGYTF.

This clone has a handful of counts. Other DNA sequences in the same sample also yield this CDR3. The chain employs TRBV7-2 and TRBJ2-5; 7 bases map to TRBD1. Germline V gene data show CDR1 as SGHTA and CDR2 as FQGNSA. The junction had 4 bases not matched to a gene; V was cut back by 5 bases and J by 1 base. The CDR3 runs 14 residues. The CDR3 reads CASSPGQAQETQYF. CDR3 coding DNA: TGTGCCAGCAGCCCCGGACAGGCCCAAGAGACCCAGTACTTC.

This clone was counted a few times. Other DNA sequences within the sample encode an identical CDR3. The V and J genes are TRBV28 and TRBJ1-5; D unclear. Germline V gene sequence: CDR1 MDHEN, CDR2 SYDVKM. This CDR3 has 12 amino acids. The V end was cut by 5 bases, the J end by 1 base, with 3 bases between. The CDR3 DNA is TGTGCCAGCAGTCCGAGCAATCAGCCCCAGCATTTT. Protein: CASSPSNQPQHF.

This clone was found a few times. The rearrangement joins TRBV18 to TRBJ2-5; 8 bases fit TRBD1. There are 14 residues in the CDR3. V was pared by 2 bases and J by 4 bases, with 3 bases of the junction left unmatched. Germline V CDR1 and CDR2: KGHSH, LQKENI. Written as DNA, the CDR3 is TGTGCCAGCTCACCAGGACAGGGAGGAGAGACCCAGTACTTC. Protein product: CASSPGQGGETQYF. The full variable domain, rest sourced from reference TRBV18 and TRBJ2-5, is NAGVMQNPRHLVRRRGQEARLRCSPMKGHSHVYWYRQLPEEGLKFMVYLQKENIIDESGMPKERFSAEFPKEGPSILRIQQVVRGDSAAYFCASSPGQGGETQYFGPGTRLLVL.

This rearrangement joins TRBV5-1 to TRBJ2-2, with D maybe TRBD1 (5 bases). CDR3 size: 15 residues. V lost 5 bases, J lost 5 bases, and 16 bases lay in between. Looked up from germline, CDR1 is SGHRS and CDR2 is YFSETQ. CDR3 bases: TGCGCCAGCAGTACGGAAGGGGTGGCGACCGGGGAGCTGTTTTTT. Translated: CASSTEGVATGELFF.

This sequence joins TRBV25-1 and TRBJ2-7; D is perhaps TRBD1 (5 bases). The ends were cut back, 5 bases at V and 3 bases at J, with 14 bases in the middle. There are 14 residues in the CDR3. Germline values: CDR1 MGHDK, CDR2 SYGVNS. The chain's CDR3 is CASSQIGAVYEQYF. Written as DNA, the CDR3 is TGTGCCAGCAGTCAGATAGGGGCAGTCTACGAGCAGTACTTC.